This entry lists 27 T cell receptor beta chains sequenced from one sample in a study of T cell changes during pregnancy in multiple sclerosis. Profiling relied on immunoSEQ multiplex PCR, and the TCRdb table lists in-frame clones only, not all of them. This sample has about 56,000 clones, with 70% to 90% found just once. This specimen was CD4+ T cells from peripheral blood mononuclear cells, taken in the third trimester of pregnancy. The receptors shown here come from a female donor with multiple sclerosis, enrolled in a pregnancy study.

The chain combines TRBV7-9 with TRBJ2-7; D might be TRBD2 (6 bases). V was trimmed by 5 bases and J by 3 bases, leaving 20 bases between them. There are 16 residues in the CDR3. Germline CDR1 is SEHNR and CDR2 is FQNEAQ (reference sequence). Here the CDR3 DNA reads TGTGCCAGCAGCCGTGGGACTCAATCGTTGGACTACGAGCAGTACTTC. As protein: CASSRGTQSLDYEQYF.

V and J are TRBV5-1 and TRBJ1-4; 9 bases are shared with TRBD1. The trim removed 3 bases at V and 2 bases at J, leaving 2 bases unmatched. The CDR3 loop spans 15 amino acids. Per the germline V gene, CDR1 is SGHRS and CDR2 is YFSETQ. DNA of the CDR3: TGCGCCAGCAGCTCCGGACAGGGGACTAATGAAAAACTGTTTTTT. Translated, it gives CASSSGQGTNEKLFF.

The chain carries TRBV30 and TRBJ2-7; D remains ambiguous. Trimming cost V 2 bases and J 3 bases, with 5 bases left between them. Per the germline V gene, CDR1 is GTSNPN and CDR2 is SVGIG (reference sequence). The CDR3 sequence is 11 residues long. CDR3 bases: TGTGCCTGGAGTCCCAGCTACGAGCAGTACTTC. This gives the protein CAWSPSYEQYF.

V usage is TRBV4-3 and J usage is TRBJ1-6; the D gene is possibly TRBD1 (6 bases). Trimming removed 0 bases at V and 9 bases at J, with 9 bases between. The CDR3 sequence is 14 residues long. Germline CDR1 reads LGHNA; CDR2 reads YSLEER. CDR3 in amino acids: CASSQEGRGSPLHF. The CDR3 region has the DNA TGCGCCAGCAGCCAAGAGGGCAGGGGTTCACCCCTCCACTTT.

Only a few counts were recorded for this clone. The chain is built from TRBV6-7 and TRBJ1-5; 7 nucleotides align to TRBD1. TRBV6-7 is classed as an ORF, of uncertain function. There are 15 residues in the CDR3. Trimming cost V 6 bases and J 1 base; bases outside gene matches: 6. DNA for the CDR3: TGTGCCAGCAGGAGACAGGGTTCGAGCAATCAGCCCCAGCATTTT. Residues: CASRRQGSSNQPQHF.

This chain joins TRBV9 and TRBJ1-6; D is unclear. V was shortened by 0 bases and J by 5 bases, with 12 bases between the two germline ends. Germline values: CDR1 SGDLS, CDR2 YYNGEE. The CDR3 totals 16 residues. CDR3 protein: CASSVDLGLDNSPLHF. The DNA for the CDR3 is TGTGCCAGCAGCGTAGACCTGGGCCTTGATAATTCACCCCTCCACTTT.

This chain connects TRBV30 to TRBJ2-7, with D tentatively TRBD2 (6 bases). The germline gives CDR1 GTSNPN, CDR2 SVGIG (reference sequence). V was trimmed by 1 base and J by 7 bases, leaving 8 bases between them. The CDR3 covers 11 residues. The CDR3 DNA follows: TGTGCCTGGAGTGAACGGGGGGAGCAGTACTTC. Translating gives CAWSERGEQYF.

The chain uses TRBV10-3 and TRBJ1-3; tentative D call: TRBD1 (5 bases). The CDR3 consists of 15 residues. CDR1 is ENHRY and CDR2 is SYGVKD in the germline V gene. Trimming removed 6 bases from V and 0 bases from J, with 12 bases in between. The CDR3 loop is CAIREQVASGNTIYF. The CDR3 DNA reads as TGTGCCATCAGGGAACAGGTGGCCTCTGGAAACACCATATATTTT.

The V gene is TRBV5-1, the J gene TRBJ1-1; 9 bases line up with TRBD1. This CDR3 is built from 15 residues. CDR1 and CDR2 (germline): SGHRS, YFSETQ. V gave up 4 bases and J gave up 7 bases; unmatched junction bases: 11. The CDR3 nucleotides are TGCGCCAGCAGCCCAACGGGACAGGGAAATAATGAAGCTTTCTTT. Amino acid sequence: CASSPTGQGNNEAFF.

The V gene is TRBV6-5, the J gene TRBJ1-6, with D hard to call. V lost 8 bases, J lost 7 bases, and 15 bases lay in between. The CDR3 extends over 14 amino acids. The germline V gene has CDR1 MNHEY and CDR2 SVGAGI. CDR3 bases: TGTGCCAGCCACAACAGAATCGAGAATTCACCCCTCCACTTT. It is translated as CASHNRIENSPLHF.

V usage is TRBV19 and J usage is TRBJ1-2; D remains ambiguous. Looked up from germline, CDR1 is LNHDA and CDR2 is SQIVND (reference sequence). Trimming left V 3 bases short and J 11 bases short, with 13 bases between. This CDR3 is 12 amino acids long. DNA of the CDR3: TGTGCCAGTAGTATCGCTGACCGCGGGTACACCTTC. It yields the protein CASSIADRGYTF.

This clone has a single count. An end of the junction does not agree with germline; a read error may underlie this. The genes are TRBV7-2 and TRBJ1-2, with 8 bases lining up with TRBD1. The CDR3 runs to 11 residues. Germline V gene sequence: CDR1 SGHTA, CDR2 FQGNSA. The CDR3 loop is CASSFNRDRSF. Here the CDR3 DNA reads TGTGCCAGCAGCTTTAACCGGGACAGGAGCTTC. The whole variable domain, remainder taken from reference TRBV7-2 and TRBJ1-2, is GAGVSQSPSNKVTEKGKDVELRCDPISGHTALYWYRQSLGQGLEFLIYFQGNSAPDKSGLPSDRFSAERTGGSVSTLTIQRTQQEDSAVYLCASSFNRDRSFGSGTRLTVV.

Of note for this clone: Other DNA sequences from this sample encode an identical CDR3 as well. This rearrangement joins TRBV6-6 to TRBJ2-2; 8 positions match TRBD2. Germline CDR1 MNHNY, CDR2 SVGAGI (reference sequence). The length of the CDR3 is 15 residues. With 6 bases clipped from V and 1 base from J, the junction kept 4 bases outside the gene matches. The CDR3 DNA is TGTGCCAGCAGGCCCGGGGGGGGGAACACCGGGGAGCTGTTTTTT. It codes for CASRPGGGNTGELFF.

The chain recombines TRBV9 with TRBJ1-6; 7 nucleotides line up with TRBD1. The germline V gene has CDR1 SGDLS and CDR2 YYNGEE. The trim removed 0 bases at V and 8 bases at J, leaving 8 bases unmatched. The CDR3 sequence is 16 residues long. In DNA form, the CDR3 reads TGTGCCAGCAGCGTAGGGTTGGACAGGAGTTATTCACCCCTCCACTTT. Translation gives CASSVGLDRSYSPLHF.

The rearrangement joins TRBV19 to TRBJ2-7; 11 bases fit TRBD1. The length of the CDR3 is 13 residues. The J segment lost 0 bases and the V segment lost 10 bases, leaving 2 bases of the junction unmatched. CDR1 and CDR2 from the germline V gene are LNHDA and SQIVND (reference sequence). CDR3 coding DNA: TGTGCCACCGGGACAGGGGGCTCCTACGAGCAGTACTTC. Translation gives CATGTGGSYEQYF.

The CDR3, as DNA: TGTGCCAGCAGTGTCGTGGCGAACACTGAAGCTTTCTTT. Protein sequence: CASSVVANTEAFF. The chain is built from TRBV2 and TRBJ1-1, with D unclear. Per the germline V gene, CDR1 is SNHLY and CDR2 is FYNNEI. V was shortened by 4 bases and J by 1 base, with 7 bases between the two germline ends. The CDR3 spans 13 residues.

The rearrangement joins TRBV29-1 to TRBJ2-7; 9 nucleotides match TRBD1. Germline CDR1 reads SQVTM; CDR2 reads ANQGSEA. The CDR3 loop spans 14 amino acids. Trimming took 3 bases from V and 4 from J; bases not matched to a gene: 7. The CDR3 DNA sequence: TGCAGCGTTGAGCCCGGGACAGGGTATTACGAGCAGTACTTC. It codes for CSVEPGTGYYEQYF.

This rearrangement joins TRBV11-3 to TRBJ2-7; D is undetermined. The V end lost 5 bases, the J end lost 7 bases, and 12 bases lay between the germline ends. The CDR3 covers 12 residues. CDR1 is SGHNT, CDR2 YENEEA, per germline. In DNA form, the CDR3 reads TGTGCCAGCAGCCGAGATAATCGTGAGCAGTACTTC. Residues: CASSRDNREQYF.

This chain connects TRBV7-9 to TRBJ1-5; possible D gene TRBD1, 6 bases. The germline CDR1 and CDR2 sequences are SEHNR and FQNEAQ (reference sequence). The CDR3 runs 13 residues. V lost 5 bases and J 5 bases, leaving 10 bases between the germline ends. CDR3 nucleotide sequence: TGTGCCAGCAGCATAAGACAGGATCAGCCCCAGCATTTT. Translating it yields CASSIRQDQPQHF.

The chain links TRBV18 to TRBJ2-7; 10 bases fit TRBD1. V lost 2 bases to trimming and J lost 4 bases; unmatched junction nucleotides: 2. Per germline, CDR1 KGHSH and CDR2 LQKENI. The CDR3 runs 14 residues. CDR3 amino acids: CASSPGTGEYEQYF. For the CDR3, the DNA is TGTGCCAGCTCACCAGGGACAGGGGAATACGAGCAGTACTTC.

The chain uses TRBV7-3 and TRBJ1-4; D remains ambiguous. The CDR3 spans 13 residues. Germline V gene data show CDR1 as SGHTA and CDR2 as FQGTGA. Deletions cut 5 bases from V and 5 bases from J, with 9 bases between. In DNA form, the CDR3 reads TGTGCCAGCAGCCAATCAAAAAATGAAAAACTGTTTTTT. This encodes CASSQSKNEKLFF.

The chain has TRBV13 and TRBJ2-5; 8 nucleotides line up with TRBD1. Losses at the gene ends were 5 bases for V and 4 bases for J; bases not matched to a gene: 9. The germline V gene has CDR1 PRHDT and CDR2 FYEKMQ (reference sequence). This CDR3 has 15 residues. The CDR3 sequence: CASSTPGQGGETQYF. Written as DNA, the CDR3 is TGTGCCAGCAGCACCCCCGGACAGGGTGGAGAGACCCAGTACTTC.

This chain uses TRBV9 with TRBJ2-1, with 13 nucleotides matching TRBD2. With V trimmed by 0 bases and J by 4 bases, 10 bases remained unmatched. Germline CDR1 is SGDLS and CDR2 is YYNGEE. This CDR3 has 19 residues. The CDR3 DNA sequence: TGTGCCAGCAGCGTAGGGGGGACTAGCGGGATCAGGGGTTACAATGAGCAGTTCTTC. Its protein product is CASSVGGTSGIRGYNEQFF.

This chain links TRBV2 with TRBJ1-2; 8 positions agree with TRBD1. Germline-derived CDR1 and CDR2 are SNHLY and FYNNEI. The CDR3 is 14 amino acids. V shed 5 bases and J 8 bases; nucleotides not matched to a gene: 10. CDR3 amino acids: CASSLTGVEEGYTF. In DNA, the CDR3 is TGTGCCAGCAGTTTGACAGGGGTAGAAGAGGGCTACACCTTC.

V and J are TRBV5-1 and TRBJ2-5, with 16 nucleotides matching TRBD2. Germline assignment: CDR1 SGHRS and CDR2 YFSETQ. The CDR3 sequence is 24 residues long. The trim removed 1 base at V and 5 bases at J, leaving 26 bases unmatched. CDR3: CASSLSAGLVYVVGLAGGPETQYF. Written as DNA, the CDR3 is TGCGCCAGCAGCTTGTCGGCGGGACTAGTCTACGTCGTGGGACTAGCGGGGGGGCCCGAGACCCAGTACTTC. The full variable domain, rest sourced from reference TRBV5-1 and TRBJ2-5, is KAGVTQTPRYLIKTRGQQVTLSCSPISGHRSVSWYQQTPGQGLQFLFEYFSETQRNKGNFPGRFSGRQFSNSRSEMNVSTLELGDSALYLCASSLSAGLVYVVGLAGGPETQYFGPGTRLLVL.

The V gene is TRBV19, the J gene TRBJ2-5, with no clear D. CDR1 and CDR2 (germline): LNHDA, SQIVND (reference sequence). This CDR3 spans 13 amino acids. V was shortened by 1 base and J by 2 bases, with 5 bases between the two germline ends. DNA for the CDR3: TGTGCCAGTAGTATAGCAGGTCAAGAGACCCAGTACTTC. Translating it yields CASSIAGQETQYF.

This clone turned up a few times. The chain has TRBV9 and TRBJ1-3; D ambiguous. CDR3 length: 15 amino acids. Germline V CDR1 and CDR2: SGDLS, YYNGEE. The V end was cut by 2 bases, the J end by 1 base, with 10 bases between. CDR3 nucleotides: TGTGCCAGCAGCGTTAGTGGTAGTTCTGGAAACACCATATATTTT. Its protein product is CASSVSGSSGNTIYF.